This T cell receptor beta chain was captured in a study of Ad26.COV2.S vaccination and SARS-CoV-2 variants. Turning to the study itself: By the intramuscular route, Ad26.COV2.S was given once, or twice 56 days apart. Overall study findings and caveats: Following vaccination, spike-specific CD8+ and CD4+ T cell responses reportedly exhibited substantial breadth. Similar non-spike TCR breadth was seen in vaccine and placebo recipients.

Points on this clone: Its antigen is unidentified.

The treatment was: about 20 received Ad26.COV2.S at low or high dose, single or two shots; roughly 5 received placebo; per-sample allocation not given. Day 63 after the first vaccine or placebo injection was the time point for sampling. Germline CDR1 and CDR2: MNHEY and SVGEGT. This CDR3 region has 15 residues. With 2 bases clipped from V and 3 bases from J, the junction kept 7 bases outside the gene matches. TCRdb's table, derived via immunoSEQ multiplex PCR, lists solely in-frame clones and lacks some. The table lists under 600,000 clones, nearly 90% of them singletons. The sequence was obtained from a person aged 18-65 years who received the Ad26.COV2.S COVID-19 vaccine or a placebo. The starting material was peripheral blood, obtained in a trial of Ad26.COV2.S vaccine versus placebo. The rearrangement links TRBV6-2 or TRBV6-3 to TRBJ2-7, with TRBD1 matching over 7 bases. The CDR3 region has the DNA TGTGCCAGCAGTTACAGTCCGGGACAGCTCTACGAGCAGTACTTC. This translates into CASSYSPGQLYEQYF.